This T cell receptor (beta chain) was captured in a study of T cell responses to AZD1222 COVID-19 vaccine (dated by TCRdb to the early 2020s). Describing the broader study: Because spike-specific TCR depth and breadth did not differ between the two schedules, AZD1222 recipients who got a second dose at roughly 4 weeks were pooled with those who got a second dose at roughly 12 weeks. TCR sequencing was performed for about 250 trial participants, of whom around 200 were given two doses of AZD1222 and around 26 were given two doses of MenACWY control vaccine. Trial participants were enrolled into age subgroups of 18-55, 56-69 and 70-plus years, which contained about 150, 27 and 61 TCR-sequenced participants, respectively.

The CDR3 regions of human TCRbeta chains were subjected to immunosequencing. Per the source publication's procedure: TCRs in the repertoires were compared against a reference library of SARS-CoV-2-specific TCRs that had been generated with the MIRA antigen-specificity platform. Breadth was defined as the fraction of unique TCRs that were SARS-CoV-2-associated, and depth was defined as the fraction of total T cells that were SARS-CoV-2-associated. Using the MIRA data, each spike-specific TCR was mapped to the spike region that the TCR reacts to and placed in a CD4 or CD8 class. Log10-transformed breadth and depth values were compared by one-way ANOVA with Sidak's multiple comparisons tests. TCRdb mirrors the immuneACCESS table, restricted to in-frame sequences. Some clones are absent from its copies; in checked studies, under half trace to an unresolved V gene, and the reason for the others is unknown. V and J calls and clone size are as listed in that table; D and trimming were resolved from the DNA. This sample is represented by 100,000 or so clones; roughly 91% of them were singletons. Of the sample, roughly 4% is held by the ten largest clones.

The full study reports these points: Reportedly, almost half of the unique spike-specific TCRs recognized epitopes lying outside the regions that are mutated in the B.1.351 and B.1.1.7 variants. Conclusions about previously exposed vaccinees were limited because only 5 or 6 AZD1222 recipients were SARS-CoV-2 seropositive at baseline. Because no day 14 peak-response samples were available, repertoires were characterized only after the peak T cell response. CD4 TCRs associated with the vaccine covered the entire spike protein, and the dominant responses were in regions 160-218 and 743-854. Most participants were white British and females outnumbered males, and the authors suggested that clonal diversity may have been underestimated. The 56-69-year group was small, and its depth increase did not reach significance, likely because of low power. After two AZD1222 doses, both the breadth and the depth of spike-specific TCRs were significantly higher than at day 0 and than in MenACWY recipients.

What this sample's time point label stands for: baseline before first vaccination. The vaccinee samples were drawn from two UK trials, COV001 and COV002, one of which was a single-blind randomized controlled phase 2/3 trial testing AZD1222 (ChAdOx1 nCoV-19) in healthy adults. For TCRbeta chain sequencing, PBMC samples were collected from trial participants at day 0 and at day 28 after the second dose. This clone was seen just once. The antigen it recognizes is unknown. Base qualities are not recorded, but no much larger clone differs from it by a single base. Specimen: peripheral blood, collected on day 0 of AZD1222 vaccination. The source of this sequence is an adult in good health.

The CDR3 region has the sequence CASSTGAVGNTIYF. The DNA reads as follows: TGTGCCAGCAGTACAGGGGCGGTAGGAAACACCATATATTTT. The V and J segments used are TRBV9 and TRBJ1-3, with 7 central nucleotides matching TRBD1. V is cut back by 5 bases and J by 4 bases, with 6 bases in the junction unmatched. Based on the germline V gene, the CDR1 and CDR2 sequences are SGDLS and YYNGEE. Including the terminal cysteine and phenylalanine, the CDR3 comprises 14 residues. CDR3 DNA is the only sequence kept; it has 42 bases, read in frame from the first base.